One and the same sample provided the 5 T cell receptor beta chains below, sequenced in a study of OX40 agonist ivuxolimab in advanced cancers. The assay was immunoSEQ multiplex PCR, and TCRdb's table has in-frame clones only and misses some. The sample carries about 64,000 clones, more than 75% recorded once. The sample consisted of CD4+ or CD8+ T cells sorted from blood, taken in a trial of the OX40 agonist ivuxolimab. The source is an adult with an advanced solid tumor such as melanoma, head and neck, liver or kidney cancer.

The chain has TRBV6-1 and TRBJ2-5; perhaps TRBD2 as D (6 bases). V shed 1 base and J shed 5 bases, with 11 bases lying between them. Germline-derived CDR1 and CDR2 are MNHNS and SASEGT. This CDR3 is built from 14 residues. The CDR3 nucleotides read TGTGCCAGCAGTGAAGGGCCGGCGGGGGAGACCCAGTACTTC. It codes for CASSEGPAGETQYF.

The genes are TRBV18 and TRBJ2-5; the match to TRBD2 covers 7 bases. CDR3 length: 15 amino acids. The V and J ends lost 1 base and 3 bases, in that order; junction bases with no gene match: 5. CDR1 is KGHSH, CDR2 LQKENI, per germline. Here the CDR3 DNA reads TGTGCCAGCTCACCACTGGGAGGGTCAAAAGAGACCCAGTACTTC. Protein sequence: CASSPLGGSKETQYF.

This clone was recorded only once. The chain joins TRBV29-1 to TRBJ2-7, with a possible D match to TRBD1 (5 bases). Trimming stripped 2 bases from V and 6 bases from J, with 14 bases between. The CDR3 totals 13 residues. Per germline, CDR1 SQVTM and CDR2 ANQGSEA. The CDR3 bases are TGCAGCGTTGAATGGCCAGGGCGCGGCGAGCAGTACTTC. Encoded protein: CSVEWPGRGEQYF.

The gene calls are TRBV20-1 and TRBJ2-7, with D possibly being TRBD1 (6 bases). Per germline, CDR1 DFQATT and CDR2 SNEGSKA (reference sequence). The V gene lost 5 bases and the J gene lost 12 bases, with 17 bases spanning the gap. CDR3 length: 11 residues. The CDR3 region is CSARTDYGRYF. CDR3 bases: TGCAGTGCTCGGACAGACTATGGACGGTACTTC.

The gene calls are TRBV4-2 and TRBJ2-7; a possible D gene is TRBD1 (6 bases). Trimming pared 6 bases from V and 2 bases from J, leaving 17 bases between. The CDR3 is made up of 15 amino acids. Germline CDR1 is LGHNA and CDR2 is YNFKEQ. The CDR3 reads CASRYRRDTPYEQYF. The CDR3 DNA is TGTGCCAGCAGATATCGCCGGGACACTCCCTACGAGCAGTACTTC.